These 20 T cell receptor beta chains were all obtained from the same sample, sequenced in a study of cytomegalovirus exposure and HLA in healthy donors (dated by TCRdb to about 2017). The library was obtained by the immunoSEQ multiplex PCR assay. A mixture of 60 forward primers for TCR Vbeta segments and 13 reverse primers for TCR Jbeta segments was used in the multiplex PCR. TCRdb took this table from immuneACCESS and kept in-frame rearrangements with V and J called. Such tables lack part of the clones; where checked against another copy, unresolved V genes explain under half of the gap, and the rest is unexplained. The sample table records over 150,000 clones; approximately 82% of these occur just once. Of the sample, more than 0.95% is held by the ten largest clones. Sequencing was done on a sample of PBMCs. These receptors were collected from a girl aged 2-10 years in good health and CMV-seropositive.

The chain combines TRBV6-6 with TRBJ2-5, with D possibly TRBD1 on 5 matching bases. The J call may be wrong; the DNA end is better matched by TRBJ2-7. Germline CDR1 MNHNY, CDR2 SVGAGI (reference sequence). This CDR3 has 16 residues. CDR3 sequence (DNA): TGTGCCAGCAGTTTGACTCGACAGCCTATTCCCTACGAGCAGTACTTC. It yields the protein CASSLTRQPIPYEQYF.

This clone is a singleton in its sample. V and J are TRBV5-5 and TRBJ2-1; TRBD2 matches 13 bases. The CDR3 has 16 amino acids. The junction had 3 bases not matched to a gene; V was cut back by 0 bases and J by 6 bases. Germline V gene lookup returns CDR1 SGHKS and CDR2 YYEKEE (reference sequence). CDR3 protein: CASSLATSGRLNEQFF. The CDR3 DNA reads as TGTGCCAGCAGCTTGGCGACTAGCGGGAGGCTCAATGAGCAGTTCTTC.

This chain uses TRBV9 with TRBJ2-7; possibly TRBD2 for D (6 bases). Trimming left V 3 bases short and J 6 bases short, with 19 bases between. The CDR3 has 15 residues. CDR1 is SGDLS and CDR2 is YYNGEE in the germline V gene. The CDR3 protein is CASSGRAEGSSEQYF. The CDR3 DNA reads as TGTGCCAGCAGCGGCAGGGCGGAGGGGTCTTCCGAGCAGTACTTC.

This sequence joins TRBV6-6 and TRBJ1-1; tentative D call: TRBD1 (6 bases). Between the trimmed V and J ends, which lost 6 bases and 3 bases, there was a span of 17 bases. The CDR3 has 15 amino acids. Germline V gene data show CDR1 as MNHNY and CDR2 as SVGAGI (reference sequence). CDR3 region: CASSPKAGGYTEAFF. The CDR3 DNA is TGTGCCAGCAGCCCGAAGGCGGGGGGCTACACTGAAGCTTTCTTT.

The V call is TRBV2, the J call TRBJ1-3; D is perhaps TRBD1 (5 bases). Germline V gene lookup returns CDR1 SNHLY and CDR2 FYNNEI. This CDR3 comprises 16 residues. The V gene lost 1 base and the J gene lost 1 base, with 11 bases spanning the gap. The CDR3 DNA sequence: TGTGCCAGCAGTGAAGTCGGGGGGAGATCTGGAAACACCATATATTTT. Protein product: CASSEVGGRSGNTIYF.

This clone was observed a few times. The rearrangement links TRBV2 to TRBJ1-1; D is perhaps TRBD1 (5 bases). Trimming pared 7 bases from V and 11 bases from J, leaving 17 bases between. The CDR3 runs to 12 residues. CDR1 is SNHLY, CDR2 FYNNEI, per germline. CDR3 nucleotides: TGTGCCAGCATTTTCAAGGCCGGGGGGGCTTTCTTT. It yields the protein CASIFKAGGAFF.

Written as DNA, the CDR3 is TGTGCCAGCACCCCCCTAGGGGGGGGCCTGAACATTCAGTACTTC. It codes for CASTPLGGGLNIQYF. This rearrangement joins TRBV5-5 to TRBJ2-4, with a tentative D call TRBD2 (7 bases). Trimming took 6 bases from V and 7 from J, leaving 20 bases between them. Per the germline V gene, CDR1 is SGHKS and CDR2 is YYEKEE (reference sequence). The length of the CDR3 is 15 residues.

The chain carries TRBV27 and TRBJ1-1; TRBD1 matches 8 bases. Unmatched junction bases numbered 11, after V lost 5 bases and J lost 0 bases. Germline CDR1 MNHEY, CDR2 SMNVEV (reference sequence). The CDR3 length is 17 residues. The CDR3, as DNA: TGTGCCAGCAGTCAGGGGGACAGGATAATCATGAACACTGAAGCTTTCTTT. Protein: CASSQGDRIIMNTEAFF.

The chain combines TRBV28 with TRBJ2-7; 10 bases line up with TRBD2. Looked up from germline, CDR1 is MDHEN and CDR2 is SYDVKM. CDR3 length: 15 residues. With V trimmed by 5 bases and J by 3 bases, 7 bases remained unmatched. The CDR3 DNA is TGTGCCAGCAGTCCATTACTAGCGGGGCTCTACGAGCAGTACTTC. Amino acids: CASSPLLAGLYEQYF.

The genes are TRBV2 and TRBJ2-2; TRBD2 agrees at 11 bases. Unmatched junction bases numbered 12, after V lost 8 bases and J lost 4 bases. The germline V gene has CDR1 SNHLY and CDR2 FYNNEI. This CDR3 is 17 amino acids long. The CDR3 DNA reads TGTGCCAGCCAACCACCCTTTAGCGGGAGGGCCACCGGGGAGCTGTTTTTT. It codes for CASQPPFSGRATGELFF.

The chain has TRBV7-8 and TRBJ1-2, with a tentative D call TRBD1 (5 bases). The CDR3 has 14 residues. The V end lost 3 bases, the J end lost 1 base, and 9 bases lay between the germline ends. Germline V gives CDR1 SGHVS, CDR2 FQNEAQ. DNA for the CDR3: TGTGCCAGCAGCTTGGGGGGACGTAACTATGGCTACACCTTC. Translation gives CASSLGGRNYGYTF.

The chain combines TRBV19 with TRBJ1-1; D unclear. The germline V gene has CDR1 LNHDA and CDR2 SQIVND (reference sequence). The CDR3 has 16 amino acids. Trimming shortened V by 5 bases and J by 0 bases, and 16 bases separated the two germline ends. The DNA for the CDR3 is TGTGCCAGTAGTGTACGCTCGGGAGACATGAACACTGAAGCTTTCTTT. Amino acid sequence: CASSVRSGDMNTEAFF.

The chain employs TRBV28 and TRBJ1-2; TRBD1 might be the D (5 bases). This CDR3 region has 14 residues. The V gene's germline CDR1 is MDHEN and CDR2 SYDVKM. V dropped 5 bases and J dropped 6 bases, with 16 bases sitting between them. The CDR3 sequence: CASSIPIRGHGYTF. CDR3 coding DNA: TGTGCCAGCAGTATCCCGATAAGGGGCCATGGCTACACCTTC.

The rearrangement joins TRBV11-3 to TRBJ2-7; no reliable D call. The CDR3 covers 13 residues. The V end lost 2 bases, the J end lost 1 base, and 6 bases lay between the germline ends. From germline, CDR1 is SGHNT and CDR2 YENEEA. As DNA, the CDR3 is TGTGCCAGCAGCTTATTCAGGTCCTACGAGCAGTACTTC. The encoded protein is CASSLFRSYEQYF.

This clone appeared once. The rearrangement links TRBV6-5 to TRBJ2-7; 7 bases line up with TRBD1. The CDR3 is 14 amino acids. Germline assignment: CDR1 MNHEY and CDR2 SVGAGI. The trim removed 6 bases at V and 0 bases at J, leaving 5 bases unmatched. The CDR3 sequence is CASSGTDLSYEQYF. Here the CDR3 DNA reads TGTGCCAGCAGCGGGACAGACCTCTCCTACGAGCAGTACTTC.

This chain uses TRBV27 with TRBJ2-7; 9 bases fit TRBD1. V trimming: 5 bases; J trimming: 2 bases; junction bases outside the gene matches: 7. Per germline, CDR1 MNHEY and CDR2 SMNVEV (reference sequence). The CDR3 is 15 amino acids. The CDR3 reads CASSPWTGEPYEQYF. The CDR3 DNA reads TGTGCCAGCAGTCCCTGGACAGGGGAACCCTACGAGCAGTACTTC.

The genes are TRBV5-1 and TRBJ1-5; D possibly corresponds to TRBD1 (5 bases). This CDR3 contains 15 residues. Germline V CDR1 and CDR2: SGHRS, YFSETQ. V shed 0 bases and J shed 5 bases, with 12 bases lying between them. The CDR3 sequence: CASSLVSGGDQPQHF. As DNA, the CDR3 is TGCGCCAGCAGCTTGGTTTCGGGGGGTGATCAGCCCCAGCATTTT.

The chain carries TRBV5-1 and TRBJ2-7; D is uncertain. Trimming took 0 bases from V and 1 from J, leaving 11 bases between them. The CDR3 totals 15 residues. Germline V gene sequence: CDR1 SGHRS, CDR2 YFSETQ. CDR3 bases: TGCGCCAGCAGCTTGGACGCGGTACCATCCTACGAGCAGTACTTC. Translating it yields CASSLDAVPSYEQYF.

This clone was counted a few times. The rearrangement joins TRBV5-6 to TRBJ1-1; D not certain. The germline V gene encodes CDR1 SGHDT and CDR2 YYEEEE. V was clipped by 4 bases and J by 4 bases, with 14 bases between them. The CDR3 covers 14 residues. Written as DNA, the CDR3 is TGTGCCAGCAGCCGGTGGCGGAGTAGCACTGAAGCTTTCTTT. Translating it yields CASSRWRSSTEAFF.

V gene TRBV5-1 combines with J gene TRBJ2-3; 8 positions match TRBD2. Germline lookup yields CDR1 SGHRS and CDR2 YFSETQ. This CDR3 contains 17 residues. Trimming at V came to 4 bases and at J to 5 bases, leaving 15 bases not matched to a gene. CDR3 DNA sequence: TGCGCCAGCAGCCCGAGAGAGGGAGGGACTAGAGGAGATACGCAGTATTTT. This encodes CASSPREGGTRGDTQYF. Full variable domain (outside the CDR3, taken from reference TRBV5-1 and TRBJ2-3): KAGVTQTPRYLIKTRGQQVTLSCSPISGHRSVSWYQQTPGQGLQFLFEYFSETQRNKGNFPGRFSGRQFSNSRSEMNVSTLELGDSALYLCASSPREGGTRGDTQYFGPGTRLTVL.